What follows are 16 T cell receptor beta chains derived from one specimen sequenced in a study of TIL therapy for anti-PD-1-resistant metastatic lung cancer. This was the immunoSEQ v3 assay. Sequenced by immunoSEQ multiplex PCR; TCRdb stores in-frame clones only, minus some. The table lists 25,000 to 30,000 clones, approximately 72% of them singletons. The sample's time point: pre-treatment sample, taken before nivolumab and TIL therapy. Most excised metastases sampled were pleural nodules or supraclavicular lymph nodes. Sequenced here: tumor tissue, sampled at baseline. These receptors all come from a person between 25 and 80 years old with non-small cell lung cancer.

The CDR3 protein is CAWSAQTGTYTF. The CDR3 DNA sequence: TGTGCCTGGAGTGCTCAAACAGGGACATACACCTTC. The rearrangement joins TRBV30 to TRBJ1-2; tentatively, D is TRBD1 (6 bases). The germline V gene has CDR1 GTSNPN and CDR2 SVGIG (reference sequence). This CDR3 has 12 residues. V lost 1 base and J 11 bases, leaving 14 bases between the germline ends.

The chain couples TRBV29-1 to TRBJ2-5; D is undetermined. From germline, CDR1 is SQVTM and CDR2 ANQGSEA. The CDR3 sequence is 10 residues long. The V gene lost 8 bases and the J gene lost 3 bases, with 7 bases spanning the gap. The CDR3 bases are TGCAGCAGCGAGGAAGAGACCCAGTACTTC. Translated: CSSEEETQYF.

The V and J genes are TRBV5-4 and TRBJ2-1; 10 nucleotides line up with TRBD2. The V gene end was trimmed by 4 bases and the J gene end by 1 base; junction bases not matched to a gene: 5. This CDR3 has 16 residues. Germline values: CDR1 SGHNT, CDR2 YYREEE (reference sequence). CDR3 amino acids: CASSAYSGGSYNEQFF. CDR3 DNA: TGTGCCAGCAGCGCTTATAGCGGGGGGTCCTACAATGAGCAGTTCTTC.

A few counts support this clone. An end of the junction does not agree with germline; a read error may underlie this. The chain couples TRBV7-7 to TRBJ2-7; D tentatively reads TRBD1 or TRBD2 (6 bases each). The CDR3 extends over 13 amino acids. The germline gives CDR1 SSHAT, CDR2 FNYEAQ (reference sequence). In DNA form, the CDR3 reads TGTGCTAGCAGCTTAGCGTTAGGGGGGGAGCAGTACTTC. Its protein is CASSLALGGEQYF.

This rearrangement joins TRBV10-2 to TRBJ2-7; 7 positions agree with TRBD1. Trimming took 7 bases from V and 2 from J; bases not matched to a gene: 8. The CDR3 covers 14 residues. From germline, CDR1 is WSHSY and CDR2 SAAADI. CDR3 protein: CASTPSDRAYEQYF. CDR3 nucleotide sequence: TGCGCCAGCACCCCGTCTGACAGGGCCTACGAGCAGTACTTC.

In this sample, this clone turned up once. J is TRBJ1-6 and V is TRBV6-1; a weak D match, TRBD1 (6 bases). The CDR3 loop spans 14 amino acids. Trimming left V 3 bases short and J 10 bases short, with 13 bases between. Germline V gene sequence: CDR1 MNHNS, CDR2 SASEGT. CDR3 sequence: CASSERGAQSPLHF. Here the CDR3 DNA reads TGTGCCAGCAGTGAGAGGGGGGCTCAGTCACCCCTCCACTTT.

This clone was recorded only once. V gene TRBV29-1 combines with J gene TRBJ2-1; the D gene could be TRBD1 or TRBD2 (5 bases each). Germline CDR1 and CDR2: SQVTM and ANQGSEA. The CDR3 is 16 amino acids. V was clipped by 8 bases and J by 0 bases, with 20 bases between them. CDR3 residues: CSTEGWGSSSYNEQFF. The CDR3 DNA is TGCAGCACTGAGGGATGGGGGAGCAGCTCCTACAATGAGCAGTTCTTC.

The rearrangement uses TRBV11-3 and TRBJ2-6; D is uncertain. V was cut by 5 bases and J by 1 base, with 15 bases left in between. Germline V CDR1 and CDR2: SGHNT, YENEEA. CDR3 length equals 17 residues. The CDR3 sequence is CASSPPERLSGANVLTF. CDR3 sequence (DNA): TGTGCCAGCAGCCCTCCGGAACGTCTTTCTGGGGCCAACGTCCTGACTTTC.

This clone has only a few counts. This chain links TRBV7-2 with TRBJ2-3; D perhaps matches TRBD2 (5 bases). Between the trimmed V and J ends, which lost 3 bases and 8 bases, there was a span of 9 bases. Germline CDR1 is SGHTA and CDR2 is FQGNSA. The CDR3 runs to 12 residues. The chain's CDR3 is CASSLAGLTQYF. The CDR3, as DNA: TGTGCCAGCAGCTTGGCGGGTCTTACGCAGTATTTT.

The rearrangement joins TRBV6-1 to TRBJ1-6; D unresolved. This CDR3 spans 15 amino acids. Germline CDR1 is MNHNS and CDR2 is SASEGT. V was cut by 7 bases and J by 6 bases, with 16 bases left in between. The CDR3 DNA reads TGTGCCAGCACCTCAGGCGGACGGACTAATTCACCCCTCCACTTT. Translation: CASTSGGRTNSPLHF.

The genes are TRBV4-1 and TRBJ1-5; a possible D gene is TRBD1 (5 bases). The CDR3 consists of 17 residues. The ends were cut back, 0 bases at V and 2 bases at J, with 14 bases in the middle. CDR1 is MGHRA, CDR2 YSYEKL, per germline. For the CDR3, the DNA is TGCGCCAGCAGCCAAGATCCGGGGGGACTGGGCAATCAGCCCCAGCATTTT. This translates into CASSQDPGGLGNQPQHF.

J is TRBJ1-2 and V is TRBV29-1; tentatively, D is TRBD1 (6 bases). V was clipped by 4 bases and J by 7 bases, with 16 bases between them. Germline CDR1 and CDR2: SQVTM and ANQGSEA. This CDR3 has 13 residues. The CDR3 nucleotides are TGCAGCGTTGTGGTGTTAGGGGGTGGTGGCTACACCTTC. This sequence encodes CSVVVLGGGGYTF.

The gene calls are TRBV11-2 and TRBJ2-2, with D perhaps matching TRBD1 (5 bases). Trimming left V 3 bases short and J 5 bases short, with 16 bases between. This CDR3 has 16 amino acids. Germline assignment: CDR1 SGHAT and CDR2 FQNNGV. CDR3 coding DNA: TGTGCCAGCAGCTTGGAAGGGGCAGAGTGGACCGGGGAGCTGTTTTTT. Its protein is CASSLEGAEWTGELFF. The entire variable domain, with the rest obtained from reference TRBV11-2 and TRBJ2-2, is as follows: EAGVAQSPRYKIIEKRQSVAFWCNPISGHATLYWYQQILGQGPKLLIQFQNNGVVDDSQLPKDRFSAERLKGVDSTLKIQPAKLEDSAVYLCASSLEGAEWTGELFFGEGSRLTVL.

This chain links TRBV4-3 with TRBJ1-6; TRBD1 might be the D (6 bases). Trimming left V 0 bases short and J 7 bases short, with 13 bases between. CDR3 size: 16 residues. CDR1 is LGHNA, CDR2 YSLEER, per germline. CDR3 sequence (DNA): TGCGCCAGCAGCCAAGATTTGGGGGCCCGCAATTCACCCCTCCACTTT. It translates to CASSQDLGARNSPLHF.

This clone is a singleton in its sample. This chain links TRBV29-1 with TRBJ1-4; weak D call: TRBD1 (6 bases). This CDR3 has 14 amino acids. Germline CDR1 reads SQVTM; CDR2 reads ANQGSEA. Trimming shortened V by 6 bases and J by 2 bases, and 13 bases separated the two germline ends. The CDR3 reads CSVVIGGTNEKLFF. Written as DNA, the CDR3 is TGCAGCGTGGTAATAGGGGGGACTAATGAAAAACTGTTTTTT.

By its share, this clone is medium-sized. This sequence joins TRBV5-1 and TRBJ1-5; TRBD1 matches at 7 bases. The length of the CDR3 is 15 residues. Germline V gene lookup returns CDR1 SGHRS and CDR2 YFSETQ. J was trimmed by 7 bases and V by 4 bases; bases with no gene match: 11. The CDR3 sequence: CASSLDGQVGQPQHF. CDR3 in DNA: TGCGCCAGCAGCCTCGATGGACAGGTAGGCCAGCCCCAGCATTTT.